The 19 T cell receptor beta chains below all came from one sample that was sequenced in a study of shared clonotypes between healthy human individuals. Using immunoSEQ multiplex PCR, the repertoire was profiled, and TCRdb retains in-frame clones only, with some absent. The sample holds approximately 1,000,000 clones, about four fifths seen once. The sequenced sample was memory CD4+ T cells from PBMCs. The subset: CD45RA-negative fraction. These receptors were collected from a man between 18 and 29 years old in good health. Some clones in this sample may be carry-over from other donors' samples.

This clone was observed a few times. This sequence joins TRBV7-9 and TRBJ1-4; D unresolved. With 1 base removed from V and 5 bases from J, the gap between germline ends came to 8 bases. This CDR3 spans 14 amino acids. Germline CDR1 reads SEHNR; CDR2 reads FQNEAQ (reference sequence). The CDR3 sequence is CASSLGTGNEKLFF. The DNA of the CDR3 is TGTGCCAGCAGCTTAGGGACGGGGAATGAAAAACTGTTTTTT.

V usage is TRBV7-9 and J usage is TRBJ1-1; D gene unclear. Looked up from germline, CDR1 is SEHNR and CDR2 is FQNEAQ (reference sequence). The CDR3 totals 15 residues. Trimming took off 2 bases at V and 5 bases at J, with 15 bases between the two ends. In nucleotides, the CDR3 is TGTGCCAGCAGCTTACCCCGGCTCACGCGTACTGAAGCTTTCTTT. This codes for CASSLPRLTRTEAFF.

The rearrangement links TRBV14 to TRBJ2-1; D call uncertain. This CDR3 region has 14 residues. Germline CDR1 SGHDN, CDR2 FVKESK. V lost 5 bases to trimming and J lost 3 bases, with 11 bases between them. The CDR3 sequence: CASSANPFYNEQFF. The CDR3 DNA sequence: TGTGCCAGCAGCGCCAACCCTTTCTACAATGAGCAGTTCTTC.

The V call is TRBV5-1, the J call TRBJ2-7; the D gene is possibly TRBD2 (6 bases). The CDR3 contains 12 residues. V dropped 6 bases and J dropped 2 bases, with 9 bases sitting between them. Germline CDR1 reads SGHRS; CDR2 reads YFSETQ. The CDR3 DNA follows: TGCGCCAGCATGGAGGGCCCCTACGAGCAGTACTTC. This translates into CASMEGPYEQYF.

The chain links TRBV7-2 to TRBJ2-1, with 9 bases identical to TRBD2. The CDR3 sequence is 15 residues long. The germline V gene has CDR1 SGHTA and CDR2 FQGNSA. V trimming: 6 bases; J trimming: 2 bases; junction bases outside the gene matches: 5. The CDR3 sequence is CASSSVAGAYNEQFF. In DNA form, the CDR3 reads TGTGCCAGCAGTTCCGTAGCGGGAGCCTACAATGAGCAGTTCTTC.

This clone was detected only once. This chain links TRBV2 with TRBJ1-5, with 8 bases aligning to TRBD1. CDR1 SNHLY and CDR2 FYNNEI come from the germline V gene. The CDR3 runs 13 residues. The ends lost 5 bases at V and 4 bases at J; junction bases unmatched: 1. The CDR3 nucleotides read TGTGCCAGCAGTACAGGGGGGAATCAGCCCCAGCATTTT. Translating gives CASSTGGNQPQHF.

CDR3 sequence: CASSFGSWGETQYF. CDR3 sequence (DNA): TGTGCCAGCAGCTTCGGGAGCTGGGGGGAGACCCAGTACTTC. The chain uses TRBV7-2 and TRBJ2-5; the D gene is possibly TRBD2 (6 bases). Deletions cut 3 bases from V and 5 bases from J, with 13 bases between. The CDR3 is 14 amino acids. The germline gives CDR1 SGHTA, CDR2 FQGNSA.

The rearrangement uses TRBV2 and TRBJ1-1, with 9 bases identical to TRBD1. This CDR3 region has 17 residues. The V and J ends lost 1 base and 3 bases, in that order; junction bases with no gene match: 9. Germline V gene sequence: CDR1 SNHLY, CDR2 FYNNEI. The CDR3 DNA reads as TGTGCCAGCAGTGAAGGTTTTTGGGACAGGGAGGACACTGAAGCTTTCTTT. Encoded protein: CASSEGFWDREDTEAFF.

This clone was recorded a few times. This specimen includes other DNA sequences encoding the same CDR3. The V gene is TRBV19, the J gene TRBJ2-7; 7 bases agree with TRBD1. CDR1 is LNHDA, CDR2 SQIVND, per germline (reference sequence). The junction had 2 bases not matched to a gene; V was cut back by 5 bases and J by 4 bases. The CDR3 sequence is 12 residues long. CDR3 coding DNA: TGTGCCAGTAGTCAACAGGGGTACGAGCAGTACTTC. Residues: CASSQQGYEQYF. Based on the CDR3 plus reference TRBV19 and TRBJ2-7, the full variable domain is DGGITQSPKYLFRKEGQNVTLSCEQNLNHDAMYWYRQDPGQGLRLIYYSQIVNDFQKGDIAEGYSVSREKKESFPLTVTSAQKNPTAFYLCASSQQGYEQYFGPGTRLTVT.

As for this clone: One end of the junction is discordant with germline, which a read error may explain. CDR3 sequence reads: CASSLRGKSSSEQYF. The CDR3 nucleotides read TGTGCCAGCAGCTTAAGGGGAAAGTCATCCTCCGAGCAGTACTTC. The rearrangement links TRBV7-9 to TRBJ2-7; possibly TRBD1 for D (5 bases). The CDR3 loop spans 15 amino acids. Per the germline V gene, CDR1 is SEHNR and CDR2 is FQNEAQ (reference sequence).

This clone was observed once. V gene TRBV7-6 combines with J gene TRBJ2-6; a possible D gene is TRBD2 (5 bases). This CDR3 region has 17 residues. Germline values: CDR1 SGHVS, CDR2 FNYEAQ. The V gene lost 5 bases and the J gene lost 3 bases, with 17 bases spanning the gap. In nucleotides, the CDR3 is TGTGCCAGCAGCACAAGGCCATTCCGGGATGGGGCCAACGTCCTGACTTTC. Its translation is CASSTRPFRDGANVLTF.

This clone was recorded a few times. This rearrangement joins TRBV5-1 to TRBJ2-7; 9 bases map to TRBD1. This CDR3 spans 15 amino acids. CDR1 and CDR2 (germline): SGHRS, YFSETQ. Trimming took 0 bases from V and 4 from J; bases not matched to a gene: 5. The CDR3 DNA reads as TGCGCCAGCAGCTTGGAACAGGGGGCTTCTTACGAGCAGTACTTC. It codes for CASSLEQGASYEQYF.

J is TRBJ2-5 and V is TRBV4-1, with TRBD2 matching over 8 bases. The CDR3 spans 13 residues. Germline CDR1 is MGHRA and CDR2 is YSYEKL. J gave up 5 bases and V 7 bases, and 6 bases lay outside the gene matches. The CDR3 coding sequence is TGCGCCAGCACCCTAAGCGGGAGTGAGACCCAGTACTTC. This gives the protein CASTLSGSETQYF.

The chain carries TRBV7-9 and TRBJ1-3, with a tentative D call TRBD1 (5 bases). Trimming stripped 1 base from V and 0 bases from J, with 7 bases between. This CDR3 spans 15 amino acids. From germline, CDR1 is SEHNR and CDR2 FQNEAQ (reference sequence). The CDR3 region is CASSLVGDSGNTIYF. The CDR3 coding sequence is TGTGCCAGCAGCTTAGTGGGGGACTCTGGAAACACCATATATTTT.

The rearrangement joins TRBV13 to TRBJ1-2; 7 bases line up with TRBD1. The ends lost 6 bases at V and 4 bases at J; junction bases unmatched: 20. CDR3 length equals 18 residues. The germline V gene has CDR1 PRHDT and CDR2 FYEKMQ (reference sequence). CDR3 in amino acids: CASRGAGTAFRGRYGYTF. The CDR3 DNA sequence: TGTGCCAGCAGGGGAGCCGGGACAGCATTCCGGGGGCGCTATGGCTACACCTTC.

J is TRBJ2-5 and V is TRBV28; perhaps TRBD1 as D (8 bases). Germline V lookup: CDR1 MDHEN, CDR2 SYDVKM. The CDR3 extends over 16 amino acids. Trimming removed 4 bases from V and 7 bases from J, with 22 bases in between. DNA of the CDR3: TGTGCCAGCAGTTCCCCGGGGGGCAGGGGGCTTGGGACCCAGTACTTC. Translation gives CASSSPGGRGLGTQYF. The whole variable domain, remainder taken from reference TRBV28 and TRBJ2-5, is DVKVTQSSRYLVKRTGEKVFLECVQDMDHENMFWYRQDPGLGLRLIYFSYDVKMKEKGDIPEGYSVSREKKERFSLILESASTNQTSMYLCASSSPGGRGLGTQYFGPGTRLLVL.

The CDR3 DNA sequence: TGTGCCATCAGTGAGGTGGGTGAGCAGTTCTTC. It is translated as CAISEVGEQFF. The gene calls are TRBV10-3 and TRBJ2-1; D gene unclear. CDR3 length: 11 residues. V dropped 2 bases and J dropped 9 bases, with 5 bases sitting between them. Germline V gene lookup returns CDR1 ENHRY and CDR2 SYGVKD.

This rearrangement joins TRBV19 to TRBJ2-5; 11 bases are a match to TRBD2. This CDR3 region has 16 residues. Germline-derived CDR1 and CDR2 are LNHDA and SQIVND (reference sequence). The V segment lost 4 bases and the J segment 4 bases; nucleotides outside the gene matches: 8. In DNA, the CDR3 is TGTGCCAGTAGTAGCTTAGCGGGAGGGCCTCGAGAGACCCAGTACTTC. Translation gives CASSSLAGGPRETQYF. Full variable domain (remainder filled in from reference TRBV19 and TRBJ2-5): DGGITQSPKYLFRKEGQNVTLSCEQNLNHDAMYWYRQDPGQGLRLIYYSQIVNDFQKGDIAEGYSVSREKKESFPLTVTSAQKNPTAFYLCASSSLAGGPRETQYFGPGTRLLVL.

A single count supports this clone. The chain joins TRBV28 to TRBJ2-1; D remains ambiguous. The germline CDR1 and CDR2 sequences are MDHEN and SYDVKM. Trimming shortened V by 4 bases and J by 8 bases, and 15 bases separated the two germline ends. There are 14 residues in the CDR3. Here the CDR3 reads CASSSLVSVHEQFF. In DNA form, the CDR3 reads TGTGCCAGCAGTTCCCTAGTGAGCGTCCATGAGCAGTTCTTC.